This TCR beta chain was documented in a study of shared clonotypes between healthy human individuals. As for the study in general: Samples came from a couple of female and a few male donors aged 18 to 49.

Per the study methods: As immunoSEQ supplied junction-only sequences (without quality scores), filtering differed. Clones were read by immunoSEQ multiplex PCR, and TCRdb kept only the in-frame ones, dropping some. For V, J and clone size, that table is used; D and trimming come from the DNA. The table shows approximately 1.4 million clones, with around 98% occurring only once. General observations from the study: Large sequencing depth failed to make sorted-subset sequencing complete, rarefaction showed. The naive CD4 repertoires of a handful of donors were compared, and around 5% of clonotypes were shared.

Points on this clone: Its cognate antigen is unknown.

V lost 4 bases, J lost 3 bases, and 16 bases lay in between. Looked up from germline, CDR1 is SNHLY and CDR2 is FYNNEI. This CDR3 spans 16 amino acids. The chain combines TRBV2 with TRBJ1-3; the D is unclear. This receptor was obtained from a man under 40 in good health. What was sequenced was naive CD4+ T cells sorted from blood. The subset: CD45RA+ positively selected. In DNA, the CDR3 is TGTGCCAGCAGTGGTAACGGGCACCTCCTTGGAAACACCATATATTTT. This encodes CASSGNGHLLGNTIYF.